Listed here are 22 T cell receptor beta chains from one sample, sequenced in a study of beta chain features in type 1 diabetes (dated by TCRdb to 2017 to 2018). The study at large found these results: In all four CD4+ subsets, TCRB CDR3 length was moderately but significantly shorter in type 1 diabetes patients.

Their antigens are not known. The library was generated by the immunoSEQ multiplex PCR assay. All of the isolated RNA was reverse transcribed with the High Capacity cDNA Reverse Transcription Kit, so expressed TCRB transcripts were sequenced. TCRdb carries this immuneACCESS record with in-frame sequences only. Its versions omit some clonotypes, under half of them owing to an unresolved V gene in the studies checked, with the rest unexplained. Present in this sample are almost 350,000 clones, about a tenth of which were seen just once. The ten most abundant clones make up 0.9% to 1.1% of the sample. The sample consisted of central memory CD4+ T cells from blood. Receptors were obtained from a man younger than 40 with type 1 diabetes.

This clone was seen only a few times. The genes are TRBV10-2 and TRBJ2-3; unclear D gene. The V gene lost 2 bases and the J gene lost 6 bases, with 6 bases spanning the gap. The CDR3 is made up of 12 amino acids. The V gene's germline CDR1 is WSHSY and CDR2 SAAADI. Here the CDR3 reads CASSELWDTQYF. The CDR3 region has the DNA TGCGCCAGCAGTGAGCTGTGGGATACGCAGTATTTT.

This clone was detected only a few times. The chain couples TRBV30 to TRBJ2-2, with 7 bases fitting TRBD1. The CDR3 covers 16 residues. Germline CDR1 and CDR2: GTSNPN and SVGIG (reference sequence). V lost 2 bases and J lost 7; bases outside the gene matches: 13. The CDR3 DNA sequence: TGTGCCTGGAGTCCACTTAGGGACAGCTTTTACGGGGAGCTGTTTTTT. The encoded protein is CAWSPLRDSFYGELFF.

In its sample, this clone was seen a few times. The chain joins TRBV30 to TRBJ1-3, with 9 bases that match TRBD1. With V trimmed by 6 bases and J by 3 bases, 9 bases remained unmatched. The CDR3 length is 15 residues. CDR1 and CDR2 (germline): GTSNPN, SVGIG (reference sequence). The CDR3 reads CACGQGNLRGNTIYF. As DNA, the CDR3 is TGTGCCTGCGGACAGGGGAACTTACGTGGAAACACCATATATTTT.

V usage is TRBV7-2 and J usage is TRBJ1-4; 8 bases map to TRBD1. V was clipped by 5 bases and J by 8 bases; unmatched bases: 7. CDR1 and CDR2 from the germline V gene are SGHTA and FQGNSA. CDR3 size: 14 residues. CDR3 coding DNA: TGTGCCAGCAGCGCCGGGACAGGACTCGAAAAACTGTTTTTT. Translating it yields CASSAGTGLEKLFF.

This clone came up a few times. The J gene is TRBJ1-2, the V gene TRBV6-6, with D possibly matching TRBD1 (6 bases). CDR3 size: 13 residues. Looked up from germline, CDR1 is MNHNY and CDR2 is SVGAGI (reference sequence). V was pared by 5 bases and J by 8 bases, with 15 bases between. Here the CDR3 reads CASSKNRDQGYTF. The CDR3 bases are TGTGCCAGCAGTAAAAACAGGGATCAAGGCTACACCTTC.

This clone appeared a few times. The CDR3 DNA reads TGTGCCAGCAGCCCCGGGGTCCTGAACGGCTACACCTTC. The encoded protein is CASSPGVLNGYTF. The chain links TRBV9 to TRBJ1-2; D uncertain. Between the trimmed V and J ends, which lost 4 bases and 8 bases, there was a span of 15 bases. This CDR3 is 13 amino acids long. Per the germline V gene, CDR1 is SGDLS and CDR2 is YYNGEE.

This clone showed up just a few times. This sequence joins TRBV28 and TRBJ1-5; D is unresolved. Trimming pared 3 bases from V and 9 bases from J, leaving 9 bases between. This CDR3 has 12 residues. Germline V gives CDR1 MDHEN, CDR2 SYDVKM. The CDR3 spells CASSLGKRPQHF. The DNA of the CDR3 is TGTGCCAGCAGTTTGGGAAAGAGGCCCCAGCATTTT.

The chain employs TRBV11-3 and TRBJ2-5; 9 nucleotides agree with TRBD1. CDR1 and CDR2 from the germline V gene are SGHNT and YENEEA. The V segment lost 4 bases and the J segment 5 bases; nucleotides outside the gene matches: 8. The CDR3 totals 15 residues. In DNA, the CDR3 is TGTGCCAGCAGCTGGGGGACAGGGTCTCTGGAGACCCAGTACTTC. Amino acid sequence: CASSWGTGSLETQYF. The entire variable domain, with the rest obtained from reference TRBV11-3 and TRBJ2-5, is as follows: EAGVVQSPRYKIIEKKQPVAFWCNPISGHNTLYWYLQNLGQGPELLIRYENEEAVDDSQLPKDRFSAERLKGVDSTLKIQPAELGDSAVYLCASSWGTGSLETQYFGPGTRLLVL.

This clone was counted a few times. V and J are TRBV19 and TRBJ2-3; the match to TRBD1 covers 9 bases. The ends lost 2 bases at V and 2 bases at J; junction bases unmatched: 2. Germline assignment: CDR1 LNHDA and CDR2 SQIVND (reference sequence). The CDR3 extends over 15 amino acids. CDR3: CASSIRTGDTDTQYF. The DNA for the CDR3 is TGTGCCAGTAGTATACGGACAGGGGACACAGATACGCAGTATTTT.

The rearrangement uses TRBV5-6 and TRBJ1-4, with D possibly being TRBD1 (6 bases). Trimming stripped 2 bases from V and 0 bases from J, with 11 bases between. CDR1 is SGHDT, CDR2 YYEEEE, per germline. The CDR3 sequence is 16 residues long. CDR3 DNA: TGTGCCAGCAGCTTTAGGACAGAAGCAACTAATGAAAAACTGTTTTTT. Translated, it gives CASSFRTEATNEKLFF.

The gene calls are TRBV11-2 and TRBJ1-2; D remains ambiguous. This CDR3 comprises 15 residues. Trimming took off 4 bases at V and 2 bases at J, with 14 bases between the two ends. CDR1 and CDR2 (germline): SGHAT, FQNNGV. The DNA of the CDR3 is TGTGCCAGCAGCTCCAGCAGGACTGGGAACTATGGCTACACCTTC. Protein product: CASSSSRTGNYGYTF. The full variable domain, completed using reference TRBV11-2 and TRBJ1-2, is EAGVAQSPRYKIIEKRQSVAFWCNPISGHATLYWYQQILGQGPKLLIQFQNNGVVDDSQLPKDRFSAERLKGVDSTLKIQPAKLEDSAVYLCASSSSRTGNYGYTFGSGTRLTVV.

The chain uses TRBV7-2 and TRBJ2-7; 7 bases align to TRBD2. The V and J ends lost 7 bases and 2 bases, in that order; junction bases with no gene match: 8. Germline CDR1 and CDR2: SGHTA and FQGNSA. The CDR3 totals 14 residues. Here the CDR3 reads CASIVSGSAYEQYF. The CDR3 DNA sequence: TGTGCCAGCATCGTTAGCGGGTCCGCCTACGAGCAGTACTTC.

In its sample, this clone was seen a few times. This chain connects TRBV5-1 to TRBJ2-7; 7 bases fit TRBD2. The CDR3 is 15 amino acids. V dropped 4 bases and J dropped 2; count of bases not matched to a gene: 9. CDR1 and CDR2 from the germline V gene are SGHRS and YFSETQ. DNA of the CDR3: TGCGCCAGCAGCCAGTTAGCGGGCTCACCCTACGAGCAGTACTTC. Protein: CASSQLAGSPYEQYF.

V is TRBV20-1 and J is TRBJ2-1; D not resolved. Germline V gene lookup returns CDR1 DFQATT and CDR2 SNEGSKA (reference sequence). CDR3 length: 11 residues. The CDR3 is CSGQGWDEQFF. In DNA, the CDR3 is TGCAGCGGTCAAGGTTGGGATGAGCAGTTCTTC.

The gene calls are TRBV29-1 and TRBJ2-3; D gene ambiguous. Deletions cut 8 bases from V and 2 bases from J, with 14 bases between. Germline CDR1 and CDR2: SQVTM and ANQGSEA. The length of the CDR3 is 13 residues. CDR3 region: CSFSGPPTDTQYF. The CDR3 nucleotides read TGCAGCTTTTCCGGGCCTCCCACAGATACGCAGTATTTT.

This chain links TRBV28 with TRBJ2-7; D is possibly TRBD1 (6 bases). This CDR3 comprises 15 residues. Looked up from germline, CDR1 is MDHEN and CDR2 is SYDVKM. V gave up 6 bases and J gave up 2 bases, with 17 bases separating them. The CDR3 DNA is TGTGCCAGCAGGTCAATTCGGACAGATGCCTACGAGCAGTACTTC. Translation gives CASRSIRTDAYEQYF.

The genes are TRBV6-5 and TRBJ2-7, with D perhaps being TRBD1 or TRBD2 (5 bases each). CDR3 length: 14 amino acids. Germline V gene sequence: CDR1 MNHEY, CDR2 SVGAGI. V was cut by 6 bases and J by 0 bases, with 12 bases left in between. The DNA of the CDR3 is TGTGCCAGCAGGAGGGACGCGTCCTCCTACGAGCAGTACTTC. Amino acid sequence: CASRRDASSYEQYF.

The chain links TRBV7-9 to TRBJ2-3; D might be TRBD1 (5 bases). From germline, CDR1 is SEHNR and CDR2 FQNEAQ (reference sequence). V gave up 3 bases and J gave up 0 bases, with 13 bases separating them. The length of the CDR3 is 16 residues. The chain's CDR3 is CASSLPRVVSTDTQYF. CDR3 nucleotide sequence: TGTGCCAGCAGCTTGCCCAGGGTCGTAAGCACAGATACGCAGTATTTT.

The V call is TRBV6-5, the J call TRBJ2-5; 9 bases agree with TRBD2. Germline V lookup: CDR1 MNHEY, CDR2 SVGAGI. This CDR3 region has 15 residues. J gave up 2 bases and V 3 bases, and 4 bases lay outside the gene matches. The CDR3 DNA is TGTGCCAGCAGTTATCGGAGCGGGGGGCAAGAGACCCAGTACTTC. It yields the protein CASSYRSGGQETQYF.

Worth noting for this clone: A clone one base away is much larger, so this may be a read error. CDR3 region: CASSATSGVKSIQYF. CDR3 DNA: TGTGCCAGCAGTGCGACTAGCGGAGTAAAAAGCATTCAGTACTTC. The V and J genes are TRBV6-5 and TRBJ2-4, with 9 bases aligning to TRBD2. The germline gives CDR1 MNHEY, CDR2 SVGAGI. This CDR3 contains 15 residues.

The chain has TRBV4-3 and TRBJ1-1; 7 bases fit TRBD1. Germline values: CDR1 LGHNA, CDR2 YSLEER. The CDR3 sequence is 17 residues long. The trim removed 2 bases at V and 6 bases at J, leaving 15 bases unmatched. The CDR3 region is CASSQTLSTGSRAEAFF. In nucleotides, the CDR3 is TGCGCCAGCAGCCAAACCCTTTCGACAGGGAGTAGGGCTGAAGCTTTCTTT.

Note on this clone: This probably arose from a read error, given a far larger clone one base away. The chain employs TRBV7-2 and TRBJ2-1, with TRBD2 matching 10 bases. This CDR3 is built from 16 residues. J was trimmed by 9 bases and V by 5 bases; bases with no gene match: 13. Germline CDR1 SGHTA, CDR2 FQGNSA. The CDR3 sequence: CASSPEGAGGPGEQFF. In DNA, the CDR3 is TGTGCCAGCAGCCCGGAGGGAGCGGGGGGGCCTGGTGAGCAGTTCTTC.